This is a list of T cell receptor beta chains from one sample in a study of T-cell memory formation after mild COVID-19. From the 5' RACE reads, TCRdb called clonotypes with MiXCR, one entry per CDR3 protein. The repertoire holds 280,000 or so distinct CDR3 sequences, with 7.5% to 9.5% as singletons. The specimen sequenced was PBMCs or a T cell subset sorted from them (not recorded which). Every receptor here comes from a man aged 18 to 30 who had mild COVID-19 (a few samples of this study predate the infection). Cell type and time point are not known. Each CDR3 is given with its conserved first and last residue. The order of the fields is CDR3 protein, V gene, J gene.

cdr3_aa: CASSSFRGNTEAFF
v_call: TRBV7-6
j_call: TRBJ1-1

cdr3_aa: CASSLARLGNTGELFF
v_call: TRBV7-2
j_call: TRBJ2-2

cdr3_aa: CSVEDLGQGRSLRYF
v_call: TRBV29-1
j_call: TRBJ2-7

cdr3_aa: CASMRFRGASNEQFF
v_call: TRBV6-2/TRBV6-3
j_call: TRBJ2-1

cdr3_aa: CASSPRTRTDTQYF
v_call: TRBV14
j_call: TRBJ2-3

cdr3_aa: CASSLAAGEGTYNSPLHF
v_call: TRBV5-1
j_call: TRBJ1-6

cdr3_aa: CASSQLDSDTGELFF
v_call: TRBV4-2
j_call: TRBJ2-2

cdr3_aa: CASSITLAGGSSYEQYF
v_call: TRBV5-1
j_call: TRBJ2-7

cdr3_aa: CASSLNGAGQDYTF
v_call: TRBV7-2
j_call: TRBJ1-2

cdr3_aa: CSAPRQDLEYF
v_call: TRBV20-1
j_call: TRBJ2-7

cdr3_aa: CASSLEGEVWTRQETQYF
v_call: TRBV11-3
j_call: TRBJ2-5

cdr3_aa: CASSQLPTGQETQYF
v_call: TRBV4-1
j_call: TRBJ2-5

cdr3_aa: CASSENRADGYTF
v_call: TRBV9
j_call: TRBJ1-2

cdr3_aa: CASSLNLDINEQFF
v_call: TRBV27
j_call: TRBJ2-1

cdr3_aa: CSVEGVNDNEQFF
v_call: TRBV29-1
j_call: TRBJ2-1

cdr3_aa: CAISESWGRSTDTQYF
v_call: TRBV10-3
j_call: TRBJ2-3

cdr3_aa: CASSFLPGYQETQYF
v_call: TRBV5-1
j_call: TRBJ2-5

cdr3_aa: CATSDLSGTNTGELFF
v_call: TRBV24-1
j_call: TRBJ2-2

cdr3_aa: CASGFPRDSDGHNEKLFF
v_call: TRBV12-5
j_call: TRBJ1-4

cdr3_aa: CASSLAPGSYNEQFF
v_call: TRBV5-5
j_call: TRBJ2-1

cdr3_aa: CSAPKGDKQYF
v_call: TRBV20-1
j_call: TRBJ2-7

cdr3_aa: CASSQLDWGYNEQFF
v_call: TRBV3-1
j_call: TRBJ2-1

cdr3_aa: CASSEPNQALWSEAFF
v_call: TRBV6-1
j_call: TRBJ1-1

cdr3_aa: CASSGGQLSFVGYTF
v_call: TRBV7-9
j_call: TRBJ1-2

cdr3_aa: CSVGVSGTDTQYF
v_call: TRBV29-1
j_call: TRBJ2-3

cdr3_aa: CAISETGGSSSYNSPLHF
v_call: TRBV10-3
j_call: TRBJ1-6

cdr3_aa: CASSLDRLQETQYF
v_call: TRBV7-2
j_call: TRBJ2-5

cdr3_aa: CSASPASGGAGEQFF
v_call: TRBV20-1
j_call: TRBJ2-1

cdr3_aa: CASSFVRGQNYGYTF
v_call: TRBV28
j_call: TRBJ1-2

cdr3_aa: CASSQDDYEQYF
v_call: TRBV4-1
j_call: TRBJ2-7

cdr3_aa: CASTDPSRGEQFF
v_call: TRBV28
j_call: TRBJ2-1

cdr3_aa: CAIRALAGGPTDTQYF
v_call: TRBV10-3
j_call: TRBJ2-3

cdr3_aa: CSAIRQYGYTF
v_call: TRBV20-1
j_call: TRBJ1-2

cdr3_aa: CASSVASGGPQHF
v_call: TRBV9
j_call: TRBJ1-5

cdr3_aa: CASSQRTGAGWNTEAFF
v_call: TRBV4-3
j_call: TRBJ1-1

cdr3_aa: CASSITHRGGNIQYF
v_call: TRBV19
j_call: TRBJ2-4

cdr3_aa: CASSSRPGPDTQYF
v_call: TRBV5-5
j_call: TRBJ2-3

cdr3_aa: CSAREPSIQETQYF
v_call: TRBV20-1
j_call: TRBJ2-5

cdr3_aa: CAWSVFQNYGYTF
v_call: TRBV30
j_call: TRBJ1-2

cdr3_aa: CASSPGNGLCPGELFF
v_call: TRBV5-6
j_call: TRBJ2-2

cdr3_aa: CASSLTTVPGQAGEQYF
v_call: TRBV5-1
j_call: TRBJ2-7

cdr3_aa: CASSYGTVTIGANVLTF
v_call: TRBV5-1
j_call: TRBJ2-6

cdr3_aa: CASSPPGTADGTQYF
v_call: TRBV18
j_call: TRBJ2-5

cdr3_aa: CASSQGGASTDTQYF
v_call: TRBV14
j_call: TRBJ2-3

cdr3_aa: CATSRGAGTTTEQYF
v_call: TRBV15
j_call: TRBJ2-7